Listed here is a single TCR beta chain. Its binding antigen is unknown. One base away there is no much larger clone; base qualities are not given. The record originates from a study of T cell repertoires in ileal Crohn's disease (dated by TCRdb to between 2017 and 2020). Study-wide context: At the time of surgery, roughly 35% of patients were active smokers, and the median duration of disease was 6.5 to 8.5 years. Every patient underwent surgery because of a complication, which was stricturing disease in 61% of cases and penetrating disease in around 39%. Postoperative therapy was given to about half of the patients, with thiopurines administered to under 12 patients and anti-TNF agents administered to 15 to 20 patients. TCR repertoire analysis was performed in around 61 Crohn's disease patients drawn from a prospective multicentre cohort. The study ran alongside a multicentre cohort designed to identify predictors of early endoscopic recurrence after ileocolonic resection. Endoscopic postoperative recurrence was defined as a Rutgeerts score above i0. A total of about 150 mucosal samples from roughly 60 patients were sequenced, with samples obtained at several locations on the surgical specimen and at postoperative endoscopy.

Overall study results and their limits: Mucosal CD4 and CD8 T cells were sorted and sequenced only in a subgroup of patients, the size of which was not stated. Sorted CD8 T cells carried more high-frequency clones than CD4 T cells, suggesting mucosal expansions were mainly CD8. A significantly higher proportion of clonal expansions was observed in active smokers at surgery than in non-smokers (approximately 26% vs 20%, p=0.02). Higher percentages of high-frequency clones at the time of surgery were linked to endoscopic recurrence, and every patient with clonality above 26.8% (18/57) had recurrence.

Adults with ileal or ileocolonic Crohn's disease and an indication for ileocolonic resection were eligible for inclusion. Whole ileal mucosal biopsies were stored frozen at -80°C before DNA extraction. Genomic DNA was extracted from frozen whole biopsies with a TRizol-based method and quantified on a NanoDrop 2000 spectrophotometer. The V end gives up 5 bases and the J end 5 bases, leaving 8 bases in the junction not matched to a gene. The germline V gene gives CDR1 as MNHEY and CDR2 as SVGAGI. Counted from cysteine to phenylalanine, this CDR3 has 15 amino acids. Only the CDR3 DNA stays, 45 bases, in frame from base 1. Roughly 540 nanograms of biopsy DNA per sample were submitted for commercial TCRB immunosequencing. CDR3 regions were amplified from genomic DNA by Adaptive Biotechnology using a two-step, amplification bias-controlled multiplex PCR. Primers for every V and J gene segment were used in the first PCR, and barcodes and Illumina adapters were added in the second PCR. CDR3 libraries were sequenced on an Illumina instrument. On the authors' methods: The analysis used both the pipelines supplied by the vendor and custom analysis of the raw data in R/Bioconductor with R version 3.3.0. Clonality, ranging from 0 to 1, was calculated as the inverse of the normalised Shannon entropy of all productive clones. High-frequency clones were defined as the repertoire share of the top 100 clones, retaining only clones passing a 95% confidence test. The Simpson index measured repertoire diversity, and the Morisita-Horn index measured overlap between samples. The table comes from immuneACCESS by way of TCRdb, which keeps in-frame sequences with V and J called. Part of the clones is missing from these tables; in studies checked, under half for an unresolved V gene and the rest for unknown reasons. V, J and clone size derive from that table, while D and trimming were established from the DNA sequence. The sample data list approximately 15,000 clones, and 80% of these were observed just once. The top ten hold 4.2% of the sample.

Material: ileal tissue. The chain joins TRBV6-5 to TRBJ1-1; TRBD1 fits 10 bases in the junction. The clonotype comes from an adult with Crohn's disease. The CDR3 region has the sequence CASSRGTGVVTEAFF. The DNA sequence reads TGTGCCAGCAGTCGTGGGACAGGGGTAGTAACTGAAGCTTTCTTT.